The rows below give T cell receptor beta chains drawn from one sample of a study of cytomegalovirus exposure and HLA in healthy donors. Here immunoSEQ multiplex PCR was the method, and the copy in TCRdb shows in-frame clones only, minus some. This table has around 120,000 clones, about 80% appearing once. Material for sequencing was PBMCs. All receptors come from a female donor in good health and CMV-seropositive. CDR3s include the opening cysteine and the closing phenylalanine or tryptophan. The order of the fields is J gene, CDR3 length, D gene, V gene, CDR3 protein. The D gene is left open where the match is weak.

>TRBJ1-2|14|TRBD1|TRBV6-1
CASSDGTGHYGYTF
>TRBJ2-2|14|.|TRBV10-3
CAIRGTEGGGELFF
>TRBJ2-6|15|TRBD1|TRBV5-1
CASSTGGSGANVLTF
>TRBJ2-6|18|TRBD1|TRBV5-4
CASSSELTGASGANVLTF
>TRBJ1-1|14|TRBD1|TRBV7-9
CASSLQGANAEAFF
>TRBJ2-1|15|.|TRBV9
CASSVLALEFNEQFF
>TRBJ1-1|13|.|TRBV7-3
CASSPQVGTEAFF
>TRBJ1-5|16|TRBD1|TRBV19
CASSILETGYGQPQHF
>TRBJ1-2|13|.|TRBV9
CASSLDRNYGYTF
>TRBJ2-7|15|TRBD2|TRBV5-1
CASSFSSGPTYEQYF
>TRBJ1-1|12|.|TRBV21-1
CASSKGGTEAFF
>TRBJ1-3|18|TRBD1|TRBV5-4
CASSSARDRKSSGNTIYF
>TRBJ2-3|15|.|TRBV6-6
CASSLGTSNGDTQYF
>TRBJ1-5|13|.|TRBV30
CAWSVLINQPQHF
>TRBJ1-5|19|.|TRBV12-2
CASRPIDTPRSFSNQPQHF
>TRBJ1-1|17|TRBD1|TRBV4-1
CASSQYFGQGMGAEAFF
>TRBJ2-7|19|TRBD1|TRBV10-3
CAIRTDLKAGGLPVHEQYF
>TRBJ2-7|13|TRBD1|TRBV6-1
CASSAGGIYEQYF
>TRBJ2-1|16|.|TRBV7-6
CASSLGRGPTYNEQFF
>TRBJ1-1|15|TRBD1|TRBV5-1
CASSWRGQGNAEAFF
>TRBJ2-7|13|TRBD1|TRBV19
CASTPGGSHEQYF
>TRBJ2-3|16|TRBD2|TRBV7-2
CASSFTSGGSRDTQYF
>TRBJ2-1|15|TRBD1|TRBV4-3
CASSPGTGAYNEQFF
>TRBJ2-7|16|.|TRBV5-1
CASSYETGGGPREQYF
>TRBJ2-5|15|TRBD1|TRBV5-4
CASRPGQGREETQYF
>TRBJ2-5|13|.|TRBV25-1
CAAQRGGGETQYF
>TRBJ1-6|14|.|TRBV6-5
CASRPYSQDSPLHF
>TRBJ2-3|15|TRBD2|TRBV16
CASSATSVGADTQYF
>TRBJ1-1|16|TRBD1|TRBV5-6
CASSWVGRQGRTEAFF
>TRBJ1-1|15|.|TRBV11-2
CASSSFQGGSTEAFF